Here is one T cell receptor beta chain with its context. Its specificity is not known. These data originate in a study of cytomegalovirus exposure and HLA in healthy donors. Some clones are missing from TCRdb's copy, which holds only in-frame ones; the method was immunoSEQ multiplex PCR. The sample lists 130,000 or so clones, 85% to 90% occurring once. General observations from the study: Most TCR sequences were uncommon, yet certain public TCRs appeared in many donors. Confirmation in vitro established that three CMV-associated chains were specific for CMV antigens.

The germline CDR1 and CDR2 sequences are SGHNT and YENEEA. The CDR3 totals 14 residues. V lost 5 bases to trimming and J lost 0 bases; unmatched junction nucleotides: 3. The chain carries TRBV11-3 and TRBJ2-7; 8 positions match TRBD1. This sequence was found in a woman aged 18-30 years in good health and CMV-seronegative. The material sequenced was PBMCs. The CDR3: CASSPQGASYEQYF. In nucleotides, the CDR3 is TGTGCCAGCAGCCCTCAGGGGGCCTCCTACGAGCAGTACTTC.